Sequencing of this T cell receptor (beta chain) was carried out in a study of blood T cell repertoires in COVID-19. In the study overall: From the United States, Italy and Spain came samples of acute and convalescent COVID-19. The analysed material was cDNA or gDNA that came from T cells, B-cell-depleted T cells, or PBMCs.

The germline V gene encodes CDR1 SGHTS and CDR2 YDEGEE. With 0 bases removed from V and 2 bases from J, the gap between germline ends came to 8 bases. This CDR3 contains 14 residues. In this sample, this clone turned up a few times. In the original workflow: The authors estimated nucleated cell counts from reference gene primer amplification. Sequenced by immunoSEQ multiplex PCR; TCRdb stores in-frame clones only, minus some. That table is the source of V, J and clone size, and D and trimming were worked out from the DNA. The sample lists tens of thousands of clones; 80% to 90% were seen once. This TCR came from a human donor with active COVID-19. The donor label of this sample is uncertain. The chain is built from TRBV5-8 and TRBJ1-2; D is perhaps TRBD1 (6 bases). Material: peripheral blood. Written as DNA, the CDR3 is TGTGCCAGCAGCTTGGCCGGACAGAACTATGGCTACACCTTC. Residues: CASSLAGQNYGYTF.